Listed here is a single T cell receptor (beta chain). No antigen is known for it. Arm-PCR of CDR3 regions with iRepertoire HTBI primers generated TCR beta libraries. TCRdb re-called the multiplex PCR reads through MiXCR, storing one row per CDR3 protein. This sample has about 530,000 distinct CDR3 sequences, with 15% to 20% found just once. The CDR3 spans 12 residues. Germline V gene data show CDR1 as SGHTA and CDR2 as FQGNSA. The V and J ends lost 10 bases and 5 bases respectively, with 15 bases between them. Time point reported: newly diagnosed GD, antithyroid drugs for less than 3 months. The authors made the TCR library using RNA they extracted from PBMCs. The source of the sample is a study of regulatory T cells in long-lasting Graves disease. Study-wide results and limits: Persistent-disease Graves' patients showed less TCR diversity than new cases.

In addition, the sample was reused for a study of T cells in Graves' hyperthyroidism and ophthalmopathy.

The V gene is TRBV7-2, the J gene TRBJ2-7; D possibly matches TRBD1 or TRBD2 (5 bases each). The sequencing here drew on peripheral blood mononuclear cells (PBMCs), taken at new diagnosis, from a patient treated with antithyroid drugs. The sequence derives from a woman aged 35 to 59 with Graves disease. CDR3 region: CATMRGIHEQYF. As DNA, the CDR3 is TGTGCCACTATGAGGGGCATCCACGAGCAGTACTTC.